Each of the 18 T cell receptor beta chains below was sequenced from the same sample in a study of blood T cells in healthy people across ages. With a J-beta primer mix and a sample-barcoded 5' primer, a second PCR ran roughly 6 to 11 cycles. From the 5' RACE reads, TCRdb called clonotypes with MiXCR, one entry per CDR3 protein. The table has hundreds of thousands of distinct CDR3 sequences, about 26% seen once. This sample was also put to use in a study of T cells of mothers and their children.

Input material: blood. These receptors originate from a boy aged 2-15 years in good health.

This clonotype came up a few times. V usage is TRBV9 and J usage is TRBJ2-7; a possible D gene is TRBD1 (5 bases). The germline V gene encodes CDR1 SGDLS and CDR2 YYNGEE. The CDR3 spans 14 residues. V lost 2 bases and J 5 bases, leaving 14 bases between the germline ends. The CDR3 is CASSVGSRTNEQYF. In nucleotides, the CDR3 is TGTGCCAGCAGCGTGGGTAGCAGGACAAACGAGCAGTACTTC.

This clonotype turned up a few times. This chain links TRBV29-1 with TRBJ1-1; tentatively, D is TRBD1 (6 bases). This CDR3 is 14 amino acids long. The germline V gene has CDR1 SQVTM and CDR2 ANQGSEA. V was trimmed by 3 bases and J by 0 bases, leaving 11 bases between them. CDR3 DNA: TGCAGCGTTGACGGGGGCCGGATGAACACTGAAGCTTTCTTT. Translation gives CSVDGGRMNTEAFF.

In this sample, this clonotype turned up many times. The chain couples TRBV21-1 to TRBJ2-7; TRBD2, the table's D call, lacks a check against the DNA. TRBV21-1 is marked as a pseudogene. This CDR3 spans 15 amino acids. Here the CDR3 DNA reads TGTGCCAGCATCATACCTAGCGGGAGCTCCTACGAGCAGTACTTC. It yields the protein CASIIPSGSSYEQYF.

The chain links TRBV11-2 to TRBJ2-5; 9 positions match TRBD1. CDR3 length equals 17 residues. Germline V gene data show CDR1 as SGHAT and CDR2 as FQNNGV. The ends lost 5 bases at V and 4 bases at J; junction bases unmatched: 14. CDR3 nucleotides: TGTGCCAGCAGCCCCCGGGGGCACACAGGGGGCCCAGAGACCCAGTACTTC. This gives the protein CASSPRGHTGGPETQYF.

The J gene is TRBJ2-4, the V gene TRBV13; 11 bases match TRBD2. V lost 5 bases, J lost 0 bases, and 3 bases stayed unmatched. The CDR3 length is 16 residues. Germline V gives CDR1 PRHDT, CDR2 FYEKMQ (reference sequence). Written as DNA, the CDR3 is TGTGCCAGCAGCCAGGGACTAGCGGCAGCCAAAAACATTCAGTACTTC. Translated: CASSQGLAAAKNIQYF.

The CDR3, as DNA: TGTGCCAGCAGCTTGGTTCCGGCCGATGGCTACACCTTC. It is translated as CASSLVPADGYTF. The V and J genes are TRBV5-5 and TRBJ1-2, with unresolved D. V dropped 0 bases and J dropped 6 bases, with 9 bases sitting between them. The CDR3 has 13 amino acids. Germline V gene lookup returns CDR1 SGHKS and CDR2 YYEKEE (reference sequence).

The chain has TRBV7-9 and TRBJ2-4; no definite D call. Trimming took 3 bases from V and 0 from J, leaving 9 bases between them. CDR1 is SEHNR, CDR2 FQNEAQ, per germline (reference sequence). There are 15 residues in the CDR3. The CDR3 loop reads CASSLDRVAKNIQYF. The CDR3 DNA is TGTGCCAGCAGCTTGGACCGGGTAGCCAAAAACATTCAGTACTTC.

This clonotype was counted a few times. The rearrangement joins TRBV24-1 to TRBJ2-1; the D is unclear. The V and J ends lost 4 bases and 3 bases respectively, with 9 bases between them. In germline, CDR1 is KGHDR, CDR2 SFDVKD. CDR3 length equals 14 residues. CDR3 in DNA: TGTGCCACCAGTGACACAAAGCGCTACAATGAGCAGTTCTTC. Its translation is CATSDTKRYNEQFF.

V gene TRBV5-6 combines with J gene TRBJ1-2, with 8 positions matching TRBD1. Looked up from germline, CDR1 is SGHDT and CDR2 is YYEEEE. Losses at the gene ends were 4 bases for V and 1 base for J; bases not matched to a gene: 12. The CDR3 covers 17 residues. The CDR3 is CASSRGSGGDLNYGYTF. The DNA of the CDR3 is TGTGCCAGCAGCCGCGGATCAGGGGGCGATCTTAACTATGGCTACACCTTC. The variable domain in full, completed from reference TRBV5-6 and TRBJ1-2, reads DAGVTQSPTHLIKTRGQQVTLRCSPKSGHDTVSWYQQALGQGPQFIFQYYEEEERQRGNFPDRFSGHQFPNYSSELNVNALLLGDSALYLCASSRGSGGDLNYGYTFGSGTRLTVV.

This chain uses TRBV7-8 with TRBJ1-2, with no clear D. The germline V gene has CDR1 SGHVS and CDR2 FQNEAQ. V was cut by 2 bases and J by 8 bases, with 12 bases left in between. The CDR3 is made up of 13 amino acids. The CDR3 nucleotides are TGTGCCAGCAGCTTATCCCCGGGCTTAGGCTACACCTTC. This codes for CASSLSPGLGYTF. The complete variable domain, with remaining parts taken from reference TRBV7-8 and TRBJ1-2, reads GAGVSQSPRYKVAKRGQDVALRCDPISGHVSLFWYQQALGQGPEFLTYFQNEAQLDKSGLPSDRFFAERPEGSVSTLKIQRTQQEDSAVYLCASSLSPGLGYTFGSGTRLTVV.

The rearrangement links TRBV27 to TRBJ2-2, with TRBD2 matching 13 bases. V was clipped by 6 bases and J by 6 bases; unmatched bases: 4. The CDR3 contains 15 residues. Germline values: CDR1 MNHEY, CDR2 SMNVEV (reference sequence). CDR3 sequence reads: CASRETSGRPGELFF. CDR3 DNA sequence: TGTGCCAGCAGAGAGACTAGCGGGAGGCCCGGGGAGCTGTTTTTT.

The chain combines TRBV20-1 with TRBJ1-4, with D possibly being TRBD1 (5 bases). There are 12 residues in the CDR3. Germline V gene data show CDR1 as DFQATT and CDR2 as SNEGSKA (reference sequence). V gave up 7 bases and J gave up 8 bases, with 14 bases separating them. The CDR3 DNA reads as TGCAGTGGACTACAGGTTAAAGAAAAACTGTTTTTT. Amino acid sequence: CSGLQVKEKLFF.

V and J are TRBV5-1 and TRBJ2-5, with D tentatively TRBD1 (6 bases). This CDR3 has 15 amino acids. V shed 5 bases and J shed 7 bases, with 21 bases lying between them. The germline V gene encodes CDR1 SGHRS and CDR2 YFSETQ. CDR3 residues: CASREQGWGKMTQYF. In DNA, the CDR3 is TGCGCCAGCAGAGAACAGGGATGGGGGAAAATGACCCAGTACTTC. The variable domain in full, completed from reference TRBV5-1 and TRBJ2-5, reads KAGVTQTPRYLIKTRGQQVTLSCSPISGHRSVSWYQQTPGQGLQFLFEYFSETQRNKGNFPGRFSGRQFSNSRSEMNVSTLELGDSALYLCASREQGWGKMTQYFGPGTRLLVL.

This clonotype has ten or more counts. V usage is TRBV20-1 and J usage is TRBJ2-5; TRBD2 matches at 7 bases. The V gene end was trimmed by 0 bases and the J gene end by 4 bases; junction bases not matched to a gene: 2. Germline CDR1 reads DFQATT; CDR2 reads SNEGSKA (reference sequence). This CDR3 contains 13 residues. The CDR3 DNA reads TGCAGTGCTAGAGAGACTAGCATAGAGACCCAGTACTTC. It is translated as CSARETSIETQYF.

The chain links TRBV4-1 to TRBJ2-5, with a tentative D call TRBD2 (6 bases). Between the trimmed V and J ends, which lost 2 bases and 1 base, there was a span of 20 bases. Germline CDR1 reads MGHRA; CDR2 reads YSYEKL. This CDR3 has 18 residues. The CDR3 sequence: CASSQIYSVRGTQETQYF. The CDR3 DNA reads TGCGCCAGCAGCCAAATCTACTCTGTTCGGGGGACCCAAGAGACCCAGTACTTC.

The J gene is TRBJ2-3, the V gene TRBV7-9, with 7 bases fitting TRBD1. The CDR3 extends over 13 amino acids. J gave up 3 bases and V 5 bases, and 2 bases lay outside the gene matches. The germline CDR1 and CDR2 sequences are SEHNR and FQNEAQ (reference sequence). CDR3 in DNA: TGTGCCAGCAGCCGGGACAGAACAGATACGCAGTATTTT. This sequence encodes CASSRDRTDTQYF.

This clonotype has more than one count but fewer than ten. V gene TRBV5-1 combines with J gene TRBJ2-1; 15 positions agree with TRBD2. The CDR3 runs to 17 residues. The ends lost 4 bases at V and 5 bases at J; junction bases unmatched: 7. Germline CDR1 SGHRS, CDR2 YFSETQ. The CDR3 region has the DNA TGCGCCAGCAGCCCGGGACTAGCGGGAGGCCGTAACAATGAGCAGTTCTTC. As protein: CASSPGLAGGRNNEQFF.

The V and J genes are TRBV29-1 and TRBJ2-7; the match to TRBD1 covers 8 bases. Germline V CDR1 and CDR2: SQVTM, ANQGSEA. The length of the CDR3 is 13 residues. The CDR3 region is CTVSTGGSYEQYF. The DNA for the CDR3 is TGCACCGTCTCCACAGGGGGGTCCTACGAGCAGTACTTC.